A selection of T cell receptor beta chains follows, all from one sample in a study of shared clonotypes between healthy human individuals. The method was immunoSEQ multiplex PCR; TCRdb's version includes in-frame clones alone and lacks a portion of them. The table records over 950,000 clones, approximately 80% of them present only once. Sequenced material: memory CD4+ T cells from PBMCs. The receptors originated from a man between 18 and 35 years old in good health. Some clones in this sample may be carry-over from other donors' samples. Each CDR3 is given with its conserved first and last residue. A D gene is named only where the DNA matches it firmly. Clone size is shown for a subset of rows, as once, few, many or a class of expanded clone.

TRBV13	TRBJ2-5	NA	NA	CASSLGPGAGETQYF	TGTGCCAGCAGCTTAGGTCCGGGGGCCGGGGAGACCCAGTACTTC
TRBV6-6	TRBJ1-5	NA	NA	CASSYKYGQPQHF	TGTGCCAGCAGTTATAAGTATGGACAGCCCCAGCATTTT
TRBV7-2	TRBJ1-4	TRBD1	NA	CASSLDPDRNEKLFF	TGTGCCAGCAGCTTAGATCCGGACAGGAATGAAAAACTGTTTTTT
TRBV5-4	TRBJ1-2	NA	NA	CASTLGRGGMFYGYTF	TGTGCCAGCACCCTAGGACGGGGTGGGATGTTCTATGGCTACACCTTC
TRBV29-1	TRBJ1-1	NA	few	CSVSRGDTEAFF	TGCAGCGTGTCGAGGGGGGACACTGAAGCTTTCTTT
TRBV27	TRBJ2-1	NA	NA	CASSQGYEQFF	TGTGCCAGCAGTCAGGGGTATGAGCAGTTCTTC
TRBV28	TRBJ2-7	TRBD1	NA	CASSFKGGQGSPYEQYF	TGTGCCAGCAGTTTCAAGGGAGGACAGGGGTCTCCCTACGAGCAGTACTTC
TRBV4-1	TRBJ2-7	TRBD1	once	CASSRGTADSSYEQYF	TGCGCCAGCAGCCGAGGGACAGCCGATAGCTCCTACGAGCAGTACTTC
TRBV5-1	TRBJ2-7	NA	few	CASSFMGGEQYF	TGCGCCAGCAGCTTCATGGGGGGCGAGCAGTACTTC
TRBV5-1	TRBJ2-7	TRBD2	NA	CASSTYLAGGPYEQYF	TGCGCCAGCAGCACCTACCTAGCGGGAGGGCCCTACGAGCAGTACTTC
TRBV28	TRBJ2-6	NA	NA	CASRNQGANVLTF	TGTGCCAGCAGAAACCAGGGGGCCAACGTCCTGACTTTC
TRBV9	TRBJ1-1	NA	NA	CASSARTGSYLNTEAFF	TGTGCCAGCAGCGCTAGAACAGGGAGTTACCTGAACACTGAAGCTTTCTTT
TRBV7-2	TRBJ2-3	NA	NA	CASSLSAGTDTQYF	TGTGCCAGCAGCTTATCTGCAGGGACAGATACGCAGTATTTT
TRBV18	TRBJ2-3	NA	NA	CASSPRAGSPDTQYF	TGTGCCAGCTCACCACGGGCAGGGTCCCCAGATACGCAGTATTTT
TRBV5-8	TRBJ1-5	NA	NA	CASSPDRPSGQPQHF	TGTGCCAGCAGCCCCGACAGACCGTCGGGTCAGCCCCAGCATTTT
TRBV5-4	TRBJ2-3	NA	once	CASSAWGLTSTDTQYF	TGTGCCAGCAGCGCCTGGGGGTTAACTAGCACAGATACGCAGTATTTT
TRBV4-3	TRBJ1-2	TRBD1	NA	CASSLTGQGYGYTF	TGCGCCAGCAGCCTCACGGGACAGGGCTATGGCTACACCTTC
TRBV12-2	TRBJ2-7	NA	NA	CASRLTTGLVYEQYF	TGTGCAAGTCGCTTAACCACAGGGTTAGTCTACGAGCAGTACTTC
TRBV5-6	TRBJ2-3	NA	few	CASSFSFSTDTQYF	TGTGCCAGCAGCTTCAGTTTTAGCACAGATACGCAGTATTTT
TRBV30	TRBJ1-6	TRBD1	NA	CAWSSGQEYSPLHF	TGTGCCTGGAGTTCGGGACAGGAGTATTCACCCCTCCACTTT
TRBV7-2	TRBJ1-3	NA	once	CASSLFGTVGDTIYF	TGTGCCAGCAGCTTGTTTGGGACTGTTGGGGACACCATATATTTT
TRBV4-3	TRBJ2-1	NA	NA	CASSQVLRDQQFF	TGCGCCAGCAGCCAAGTCCTACGGGACCAGCAGTTCTTC